These 11 T cell receptor beta chains were sequenced from one sample in a study of T cell responses to AZD1222 COVID-19 vaccine. Assay used: immunoSEQ multiplex PCR; TCRdb lists only in-frame clones, some missing. This sample has fewer than 120,000 clones; about nine tenths occur once, and the top ten carry around 7.8%. This sample comprised peripheral blood, obtained on day 0 of AZD1222 vaccination. The receptor set was obtained from an adult in good health.

This chain connects TRBV27 to TRBJ1-2; 10 nucleotides match TRBD1. The length of the CDR3 is 17 residues. Germline V gives CDR1 MNHEY, CDR2 SMNVEV (reference sequence). V lost 0 bases to trimming and J lost 5 bases; unmatched junction nucleotides: 9. This CDR3 is CASSLSTGGARAYGYTF. CDR3 sequence (DNA): TGTGCCAGCAGTTTATCGACAGGGGGCGCGCGGGCATATGGCTACACCTTC.

The chain couples TRBV5-5 to TRBJ1-2; TRBD1 aligns across 12 bases. Germline CDR1 is SGHKS and CDR2 is YYEKEE (reference sequence). The ends lost 4 bases at V and 6 bases at J; junction bases unmatched: 10. This CDR3 spans 16 amino acids. The CDR3 coding sequence is TGTGCCAGCAGCCTAAGCTTCGGGACAGGGGGCGATGGCTACACCTTC. It is translated as CASSLSFGTGGDGYTF. The whole variable domain, filled in from reference TRBV5-5 and TRBJ1-2, reads DAGVTQSPTHLIKTRGQQVTLRCSPISGHKSVSWYQQVLGQGPQFIFQYYEKEERGRGNFPDRFSARQFPNYSSELNVNALLLGDSALYLCASSLSFGTGGDGYTFGSGTRLTVV.

The chain uses TRBV19 and TRBJ2-1, with TRBD1 as a possible D gene (6 bases). Deletions cut 5 bases from V and 5 bases from J, with 13 bases between. The CDR3 is made up of 14 amino acids. Germline CDR1 and CDR2: LNHDA and SQIVND (reference sequence). CDR3 sequence (DNA): TGTGCCAGTAGTCTGCAGGGGCGTAACAATGAGCAGTTCTTC. Translating it yields CASSLQGRNNEQFF.

This rearrangement joins TRBV6-5 to TRBJ1-2, with D unresolved. Looked up from germline, CDR1 is MNHEY and CDR2 is SVGAGI. This CDR3 region has 13 residues. Trimming removed 2 bases at V and 7 bases at J, with 11 bases between. The CDR3 sequence is CASSYTKRGGYTF. The CDR3 bases are TGTGCCAGCAGTTACACCAAACGGGGTGGCTACACCTTC.

The chain has TRBV29-1 and TRBJ2-1; D not resolved. V lost 7 bases, J lost 2 bases, and 18 bases lay in between. Germline CDR1 reads SQVTM; CDR2 reads ANQGSEA. CDR3 size: 15 residues. DNA for the CDR3: TGCAGCGCCCGTCTGACCGAATACCCCTACAATGAGCAGTTCTTC. It encodes CSARLTEYPYNEQFF.

The chain has TRBV6-5 and TRBJ1-6; 7 positions agree with TRBD1. J lost 8 bases, V lost 5 bases, and 6 bases had no gene match. Looked up from germline, CDR1 is MNHEY and CDR2 is SVGAGI. The CDR3 spans 14 residues. The CDR3 DNA sequence: TGTGCCAGCAGTACCCGGGACAGCTATTCACCCCTCCACTTT. This translates into CASSTRDSYSPLHF.

The chain is built from TRBV30 and TRBJ2-2, with 7 positions matching TRBD1. The V and J ends lost 8 bases and 4 bases, in that order; junction bases with no gene match: 10. Germline V lookup: CDR1 GTSNPN, CDR2 SVGIG (reference sequence). The CDR3 totals 14 residues. The CDR3 loop is CAATRTGLTGELFF. Here the CDR3 DNA reads TGTGCCGCCACCCGGACAGGACTCACCGGGGAGCTGTTTTTT.

V gene TRBV6-4 combines with J gene TRBJ1-4; no reliable D call. The CDR3 length is 15 residues. V lost 2 bases and J lost 3, with 10 bases in between. Germline loops: CDR1 MRHNA, CDR2 SNTAGT. The CDR3 protein is CASSDPQPPNEKLFF. The CDR3 DNA follows: TGTGCCAGCAGTGACCCCCAACCCCCTAATGAAAAACTGTTTTTT.

This clone was counted a single time. The chain couples TRBV7-8 to TRBJ1-5; tentatively, D is TRBD1 (5 bases). Germline CDR1 SGHVS, CDR2 FQNEAQ. V lost 4 bases to trimming and J lost 2 bases, with 12 bases between them. The CDR3 spans 15 residues. The chain's CDR3 is CASSSRDRGNQPQHF. The CDR3 region has the DNA TGTGCCAGCAGCTCCCGGGACCGGGGCAATCAGCCCCAGCATTTT.

The J gene is TRBJ1-4, the V gene TRBV28; 9 bases line up with TRBD1. V lost 4 bases, J lost 8 bases, and 5 bases stayed unmatched. This CDR3 has 14 residues. CDR1 MDHEN and CDR2 SYDVKM come from the germline V gene. CDR3 nucleotides: TGTGCCAGCAGTTCCGGGACAGGGAAGGAAAAACTGTTTTTT. Translating gives CASSSGTGKEKLFF.

This clone was seen only once. Here the CDR3 reads CASSLGDRGPNEKLFF. DNA of the CDR3: TGCGCCAGCAGCTTGGGGGACAGGGGACCTAATGAAAAACTGTTTTTT. The chain is built from TRBV5-1 and TRBJ1-4; TRBD1 matches 10 bases. Trimming removed 0 bases from V and 3 bases from J; junction bases left unmatched: 2. The CDR3 has 16 residues. Germline CDR1 is SGHRS and CDR2 is YFSETQ.